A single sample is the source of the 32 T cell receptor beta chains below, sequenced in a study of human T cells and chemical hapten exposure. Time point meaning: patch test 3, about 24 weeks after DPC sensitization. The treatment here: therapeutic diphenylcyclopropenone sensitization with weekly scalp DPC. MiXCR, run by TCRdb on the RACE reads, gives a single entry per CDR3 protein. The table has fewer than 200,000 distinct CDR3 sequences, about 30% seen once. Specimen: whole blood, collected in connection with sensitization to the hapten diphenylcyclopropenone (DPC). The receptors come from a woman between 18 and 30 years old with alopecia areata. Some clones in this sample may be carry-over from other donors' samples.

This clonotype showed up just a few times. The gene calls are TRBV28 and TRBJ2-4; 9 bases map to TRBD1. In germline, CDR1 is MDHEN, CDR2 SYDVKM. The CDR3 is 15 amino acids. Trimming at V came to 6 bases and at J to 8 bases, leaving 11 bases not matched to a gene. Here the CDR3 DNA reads TGTGCCAGCAGCCTTACGACAGGGGGAATCGACATTCAGTACTTC. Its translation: CASSLTTGGIDIQYF.

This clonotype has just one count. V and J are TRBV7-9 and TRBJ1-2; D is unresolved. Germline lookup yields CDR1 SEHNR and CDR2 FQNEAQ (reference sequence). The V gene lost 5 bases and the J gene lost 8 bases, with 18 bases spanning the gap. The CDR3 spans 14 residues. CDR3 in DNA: TGTGCCAGCAGCGAAGCGGCTCTATCGACCGGCTACACCTTC. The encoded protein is CASSEAALSTGYTF.

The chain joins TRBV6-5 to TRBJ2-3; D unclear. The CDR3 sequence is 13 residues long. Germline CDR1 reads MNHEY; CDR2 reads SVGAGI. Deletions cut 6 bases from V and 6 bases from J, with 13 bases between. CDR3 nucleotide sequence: TGTGCCAGCAGCCGATCAGCCCCCGATACGCAGTATTTT. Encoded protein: CASSRSAPDTQYF.

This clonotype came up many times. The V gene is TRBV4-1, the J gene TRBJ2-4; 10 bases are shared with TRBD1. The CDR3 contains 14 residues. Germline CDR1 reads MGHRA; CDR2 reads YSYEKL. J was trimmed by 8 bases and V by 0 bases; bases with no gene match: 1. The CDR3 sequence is CASSQDGTGDIQYF. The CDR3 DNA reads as TGCGCCAGCAGCCAAGATGGGACAGGGGACATTCAGTACTTC.

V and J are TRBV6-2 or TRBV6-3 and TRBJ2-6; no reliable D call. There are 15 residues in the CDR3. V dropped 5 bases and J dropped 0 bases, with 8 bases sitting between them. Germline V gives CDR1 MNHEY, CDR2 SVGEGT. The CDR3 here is CASSPDPSGANVLTF. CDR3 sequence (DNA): TGTGCCAGCAGTCCAGATCCCTCTGGGGCCAACGTCCTGACTTTC.

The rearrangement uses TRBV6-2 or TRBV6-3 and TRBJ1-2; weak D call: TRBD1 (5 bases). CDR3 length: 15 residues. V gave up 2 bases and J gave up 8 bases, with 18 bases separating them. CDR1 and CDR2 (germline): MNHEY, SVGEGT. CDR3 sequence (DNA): TGTGCCAGCAGTTACCTTTCCTCAGCAGGGCGAGGCTACACCTTC. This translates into CASSYLSSAGRGYTF.

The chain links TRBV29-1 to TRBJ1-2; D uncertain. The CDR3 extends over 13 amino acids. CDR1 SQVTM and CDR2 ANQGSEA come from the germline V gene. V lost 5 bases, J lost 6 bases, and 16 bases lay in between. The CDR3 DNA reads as TGCAGCGTTTTTTTAGTCCTCGGGGATGGCTACACCTTC. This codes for CSVFLVLGDGYTF.

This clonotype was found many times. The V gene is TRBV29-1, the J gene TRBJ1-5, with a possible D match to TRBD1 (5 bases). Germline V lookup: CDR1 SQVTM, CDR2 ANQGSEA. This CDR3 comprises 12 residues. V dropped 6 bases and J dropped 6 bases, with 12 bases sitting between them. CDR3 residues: CSVREGVQPQHF. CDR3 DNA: TGCAGCGTCAGGGAAGGTGTTCAGCCCCAGCATTTT. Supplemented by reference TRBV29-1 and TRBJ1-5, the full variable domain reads SAVISQKPSRDICQRGTSLTIQCQVDSQVTMMFWYRQQPGQSLTLIATANQGSEATYESGFVIDKFPISRPNLTFSTLTVSNMSPEDSSIYLCSVREGVQPQHFGDGTRLSIL.

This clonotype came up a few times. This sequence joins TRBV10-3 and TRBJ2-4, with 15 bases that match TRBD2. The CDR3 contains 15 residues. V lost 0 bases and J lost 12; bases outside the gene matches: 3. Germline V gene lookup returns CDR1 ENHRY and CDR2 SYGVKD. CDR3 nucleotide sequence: TGTGCCATCAGTGAGTCGGGACTAGCGGGAGGAGGTCAGTACTTC. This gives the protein CAISESGLAGGGQYF.

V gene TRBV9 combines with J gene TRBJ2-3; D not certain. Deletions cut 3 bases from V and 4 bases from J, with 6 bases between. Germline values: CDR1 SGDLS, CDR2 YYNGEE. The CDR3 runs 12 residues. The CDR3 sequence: CASSAFPDTQYF. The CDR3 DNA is TGTGCCAGCAGCGCTTTTCCAGATACGCAGTATTTT.

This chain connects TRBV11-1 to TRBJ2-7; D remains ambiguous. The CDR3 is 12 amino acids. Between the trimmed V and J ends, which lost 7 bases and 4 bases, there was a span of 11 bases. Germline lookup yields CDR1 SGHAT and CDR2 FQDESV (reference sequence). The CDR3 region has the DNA TGTGCCAGCACCCCGAACTCGTACGAGCAGTACTTC. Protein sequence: CASTPNSYEQYF.

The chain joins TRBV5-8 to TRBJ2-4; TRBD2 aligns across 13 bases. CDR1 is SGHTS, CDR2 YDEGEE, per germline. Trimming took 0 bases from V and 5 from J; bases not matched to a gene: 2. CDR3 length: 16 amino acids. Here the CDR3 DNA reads TGTGCCAGCAGCTTGGGACTAGCGGGAGGTGAAAACATTCAGTACTTC. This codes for CASSLGLAGGENIQYF.

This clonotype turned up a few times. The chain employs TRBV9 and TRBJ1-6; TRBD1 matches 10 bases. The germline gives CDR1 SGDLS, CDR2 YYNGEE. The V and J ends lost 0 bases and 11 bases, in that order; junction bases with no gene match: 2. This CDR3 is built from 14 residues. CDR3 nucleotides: TGTGCCAGCAGCGTAGAGGACAGGGGGACACCCCTCCACTTT. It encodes CASSVEDRGTPLHF.

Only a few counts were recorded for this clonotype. The CDR3 DNA reads as TGTGCCAGCAGCTTACGTGGGAGCGGGGGGCCCCAAGAGACCCAGTACTTC. Its protein is CASSLRGSGGPQETQYF. The chain is built from TRBV7-9 and TRBJ2-5, with TRBD2 matching 9 bases. The CDR3 contains 17 residues. The germline CDR1 and CDR2 sequences are SEHNR and FQNEAQ (reference sequence). The V and J ends lost 2 bases and 1 base, in that order; junction bases with no gene match: 8.

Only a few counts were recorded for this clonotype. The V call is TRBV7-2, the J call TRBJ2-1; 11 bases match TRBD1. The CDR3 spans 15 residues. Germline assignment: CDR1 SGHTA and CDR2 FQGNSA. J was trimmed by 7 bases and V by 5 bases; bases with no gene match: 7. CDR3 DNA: TGTGCCAGCAGCCGGACAGGGGGCGTCAGGAATGAGCAGTTCTTC. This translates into CASSRTGGVRNEQFF.

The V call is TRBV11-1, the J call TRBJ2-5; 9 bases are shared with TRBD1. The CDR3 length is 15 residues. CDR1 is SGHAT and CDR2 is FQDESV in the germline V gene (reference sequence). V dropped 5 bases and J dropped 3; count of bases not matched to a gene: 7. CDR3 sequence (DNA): TGTGCCAGCAGCCCCGGGACAGGGAGAAAAGAGACCCAGTACTTC. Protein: CASSPGTGRKETQYF.

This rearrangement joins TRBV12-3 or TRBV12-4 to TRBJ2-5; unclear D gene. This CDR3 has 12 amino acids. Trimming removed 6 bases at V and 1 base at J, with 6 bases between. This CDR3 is CASRRTQETQYF. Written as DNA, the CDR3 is TGTGCCAGCAGGCGGACCCAAGAGACCCAGTACTTC.

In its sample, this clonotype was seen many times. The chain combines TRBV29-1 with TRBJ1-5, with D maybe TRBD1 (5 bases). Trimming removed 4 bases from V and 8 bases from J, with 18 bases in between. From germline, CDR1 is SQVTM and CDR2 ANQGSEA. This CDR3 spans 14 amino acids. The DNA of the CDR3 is TGCAGCGTTGTTGGCACCGGGGGGGATGAGCCCCAGCATTTT. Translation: CSVVGTGGDEPQHF.

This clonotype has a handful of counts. Here the CDR3 DNA reads TGTGCCAGCAGCTTTCGTCGTGAGCAGTTCTTC. Translated: CASSFRREQFF. The chain joins TRBV5-6 to TRBJ2-1; D is unresolved. The V and J ends lost 2 bases and 9 bases respectively, with 6 bases between them. This CDR3 region has 11 residues. CDR1 and CDR2 (germline): SGHDT, YYEEEE.

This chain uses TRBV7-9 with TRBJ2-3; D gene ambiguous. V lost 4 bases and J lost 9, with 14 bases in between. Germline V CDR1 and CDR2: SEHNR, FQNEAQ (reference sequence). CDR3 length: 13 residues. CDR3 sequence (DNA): TGTGCCAGCAGCTCTCCCCTGGAAAGGACGCAGTATTTT. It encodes CASSSPLERTQYF. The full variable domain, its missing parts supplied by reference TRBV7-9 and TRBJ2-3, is DTGVSQNPRHKITKRGQNVTFRCDPISEHNRLYWYRQTLGQGPEFLTYFQNEAQLEKSRLLSDRFSAERPKGSFSTLEIQRTEQGDSAMYLCASSSPLERTQYFGPGTRLTVL.

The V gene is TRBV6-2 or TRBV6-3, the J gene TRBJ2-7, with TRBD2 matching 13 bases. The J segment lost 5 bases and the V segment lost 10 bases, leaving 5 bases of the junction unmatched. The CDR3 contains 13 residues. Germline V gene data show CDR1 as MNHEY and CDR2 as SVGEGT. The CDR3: CAIRTSGSHEQYF. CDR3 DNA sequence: TGTGCCATCCGGACTAGCGGGAGCCACGAGCAGTACTTC.

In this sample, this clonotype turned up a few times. The CDR3: CSAADSLAGLGVGEQYF. The CDR3 DNA reads as TGCAGTGCTGCGGATTCCCTAGCGGGCCTGGGGGTAGGCGAGCAGTACTTC. The V and J genes are TRBV20-1 and TRBJ2-7; 8 nucleotides align to TRBD2. Germline V lookup: CDR1 DFQATT, CDR2 SNEGSKA (reference sequence). This CDR3 is 17 amino acids long. The V gene end was trimmed by 5 bases and the J gene end by 6 bases; junction bases not matched to a gene: 21.

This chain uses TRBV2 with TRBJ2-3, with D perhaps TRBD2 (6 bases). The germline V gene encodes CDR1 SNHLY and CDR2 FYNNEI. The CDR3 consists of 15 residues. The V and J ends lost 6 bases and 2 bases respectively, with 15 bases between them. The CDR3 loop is CASRGRASATDTQYF. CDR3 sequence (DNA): TGTGCCAGCAGGGGCCGGGCTAGCGCCACAGATACGCAGTATTTT.

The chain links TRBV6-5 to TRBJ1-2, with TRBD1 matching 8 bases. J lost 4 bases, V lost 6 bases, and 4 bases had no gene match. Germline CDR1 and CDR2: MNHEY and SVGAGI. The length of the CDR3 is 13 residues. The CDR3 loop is CASRNQGAYGYTF. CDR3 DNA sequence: TGTGCCAGCAGGAACCAGGGGGCCTATGGCTACACCTTC.

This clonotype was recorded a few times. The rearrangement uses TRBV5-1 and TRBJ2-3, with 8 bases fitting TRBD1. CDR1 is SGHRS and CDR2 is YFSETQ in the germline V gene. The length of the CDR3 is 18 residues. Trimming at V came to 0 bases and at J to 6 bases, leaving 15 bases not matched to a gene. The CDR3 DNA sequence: TGCGCCAGCAGCTTGGAGGCAGGGGGCGCAGGCGATAGGGATACGCAGTATTTT. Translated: CASSLEAGGAGDRDTQYF. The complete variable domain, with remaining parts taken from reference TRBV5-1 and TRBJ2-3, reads KAGVTQTPRYLIKTRGQQVTLSCSPISGHRSVSWYQQTPGQGLQFLFEYFSETQRNKGNFPGRFSGRQFSNSRSEMNVSTLELGDSALYLCASSLEAGGAGDRDTQYFGPGTRLTVL.

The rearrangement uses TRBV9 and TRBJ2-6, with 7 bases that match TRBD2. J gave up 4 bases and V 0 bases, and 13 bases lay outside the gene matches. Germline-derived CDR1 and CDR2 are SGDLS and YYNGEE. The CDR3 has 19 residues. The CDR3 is CASSVEVGGPGTGANVLTF. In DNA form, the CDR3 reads TGTGCCAGCAGCGTAGAGGTGGGAGGGCCGGGAACCGGGGCCAACGTCCTGACTTTC.

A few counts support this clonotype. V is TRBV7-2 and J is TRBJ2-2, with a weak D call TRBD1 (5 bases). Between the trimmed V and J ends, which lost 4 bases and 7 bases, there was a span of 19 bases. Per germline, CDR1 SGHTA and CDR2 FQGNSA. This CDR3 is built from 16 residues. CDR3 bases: TGTGCCAGCAGCTCGAACAGGCAGGGTATGGGCGGGGAGCTGTTTTTT. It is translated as CASSSNRQGMGGELFF.

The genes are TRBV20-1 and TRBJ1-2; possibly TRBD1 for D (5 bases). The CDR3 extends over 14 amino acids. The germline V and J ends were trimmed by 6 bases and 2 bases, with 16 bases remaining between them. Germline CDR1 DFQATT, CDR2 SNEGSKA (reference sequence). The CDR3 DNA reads TGCAGTGCCCGCCGTGGGGGAGGGAACTATGGCTACACCTTC. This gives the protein CSARRGGGNYGYTF.

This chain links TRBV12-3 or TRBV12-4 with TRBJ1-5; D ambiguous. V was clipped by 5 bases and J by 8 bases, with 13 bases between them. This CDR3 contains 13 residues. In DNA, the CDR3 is TGTGCCAGCAGTATCCGGACCGGGGAGCCCCAGCATTTT. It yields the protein CASSIRTGEPQHF.

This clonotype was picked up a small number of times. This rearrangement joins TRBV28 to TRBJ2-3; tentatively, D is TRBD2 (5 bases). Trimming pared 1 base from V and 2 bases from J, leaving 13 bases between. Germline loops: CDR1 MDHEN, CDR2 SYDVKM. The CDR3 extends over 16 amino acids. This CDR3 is CASSLSRPGNTDTQYF. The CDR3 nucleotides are TGTGCCAGCAGTTTATCTCGTCCGGGAAACACAGATACGCAGTATTTT.

CDR3 loop: CASSLEVGRNTEAFF. DNA for the CDR3: TGTGCCAGCAGCTTAGAGGTTGGGCGGAACACTGAAGCTTTCTTT. V is TRBV7-9 and J is TRBJ1-1; D is unclear. The V end was cut by 1 base, the J end by 1 base, with 10 bases between. The CDR3 length is 15 residues. Per germline, CDR1 SEHNR and CDR2 FQNEAQ (reference sequence).

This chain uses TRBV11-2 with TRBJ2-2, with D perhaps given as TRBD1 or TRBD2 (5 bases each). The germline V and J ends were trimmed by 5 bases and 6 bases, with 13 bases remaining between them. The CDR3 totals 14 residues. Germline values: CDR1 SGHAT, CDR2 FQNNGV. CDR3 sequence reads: CASSPGPVAGELFF. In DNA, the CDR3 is TGTGCCAGCAGCCCGGGGCCAGTGGCCGGGGAGCTGTTTTTT.